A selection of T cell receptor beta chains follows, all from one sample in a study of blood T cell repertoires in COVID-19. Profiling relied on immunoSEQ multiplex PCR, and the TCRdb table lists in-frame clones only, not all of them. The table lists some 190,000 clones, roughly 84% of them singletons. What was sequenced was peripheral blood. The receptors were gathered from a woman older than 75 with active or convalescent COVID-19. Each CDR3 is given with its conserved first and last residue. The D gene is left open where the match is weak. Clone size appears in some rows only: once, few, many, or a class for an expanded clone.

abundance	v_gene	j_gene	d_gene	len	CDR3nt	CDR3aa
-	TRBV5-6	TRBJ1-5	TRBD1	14	TGTGCCAGCAGCTTACAGGGGTTCTATCAGCCCCAGCATTTT	CASSLQGFYQPQHF
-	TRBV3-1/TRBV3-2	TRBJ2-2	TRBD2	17	TGTGCCAGCAGCCAAGATTCTAGCGGGGTTAACACCGGGGAGCTGTTTTTT	CASSQDSSGVNTGELFF
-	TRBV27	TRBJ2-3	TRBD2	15	TGTGCCAGCAGTTTCGGGACTAGCGGCACAGATACGCAGTATTTT	CASSFGTSGTDTQYF
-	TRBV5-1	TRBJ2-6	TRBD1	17	TGCGCCAGCAGCTTGGTGGCAGGGGGTCCTGGGGCCAACGTCCTGACTTTC	CASSLVAGGPGANVLTF
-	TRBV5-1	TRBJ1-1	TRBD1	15	TGCGCCAGCAGCTCCAGGACAGGGGGAAGCACTGAAGCTTTCTTT	CASSSRTGGSTEAFF
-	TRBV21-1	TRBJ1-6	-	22	TGTGCCAGCAGCAAAGCTAGGCCCGACCCCATTACCGGGACAGGGGGACATTCACCCCTCCACTTT	CASSKARPDPITGTGGHSPLHF
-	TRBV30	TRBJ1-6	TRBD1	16	TGTGCCTGGAGTCTCGAGTCGACAGGGTATAATTCACCCCTCCACTTT	CAWSLESTGYNSPLHF
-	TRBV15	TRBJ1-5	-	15	TGTGCCACCAGCAGTTCGGTCGCGGGCAATCAGCCCCAGCATTTT	CATSSSVAGNQPQHF
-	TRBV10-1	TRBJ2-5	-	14	TGCGCCAGCAGTGAGTACAGGGACCAAGAGACCCAGTACTTC	CASSEYRDQETQYF
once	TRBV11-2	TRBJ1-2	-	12	TGTGCCAGCAGCCGATCCTTGGCCCTCTACACCTTC	CASSRSLALYTF
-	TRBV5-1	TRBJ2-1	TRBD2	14	TGCGCCAGCGCAACTAGCGGGAGCCTCGATGAGCAGTTCTTC	CASATSGSLDEQFF
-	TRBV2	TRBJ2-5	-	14	TGTGCCAGCACCAGGCCAGGCCGTCAAGAGACCCAGTACTTC	CASTRPGRQETQYF
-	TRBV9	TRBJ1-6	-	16	TGTGCCAGCAGCGTAGGGGCGGGGGCTAATAATTCACCCCTCCACTTT	CASSVGAGANNSPLHF
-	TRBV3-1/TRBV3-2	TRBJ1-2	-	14	TGTGCCAGCAGCCAAGAATGGGAGGGGGATGGCTACACCTTC	CASSQEWEGDGYTF
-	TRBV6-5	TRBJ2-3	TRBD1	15	TGTGCCAGCAAACAAAGGGTACAGGGGCTTCATACGCAGTATTTT	CASKQRVQGLHTQYF
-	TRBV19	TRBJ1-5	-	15	TGTGCCAGTAGTATTCTGAGGGATCCCCGCGAACCCCAGCATTTT	CASSILRDPREPQHF
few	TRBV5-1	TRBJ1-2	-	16	TGCGCCAGCAGCTTGGCCAATCTAGGGGGAAGTGGCGGCTACACCTTC	CASSLANLGGSGGYTF
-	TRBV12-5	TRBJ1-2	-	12	TGTGCTAGTGGGACCTTGGGGGGAGGCTACACCTTC	CASGTLGGGYTF
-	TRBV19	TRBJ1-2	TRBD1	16	TGTGCCAGTAGTATCGACAGGGAGTGGTCTAACTATGGCTACACCTTC	CASSIDREWSNYGYTF
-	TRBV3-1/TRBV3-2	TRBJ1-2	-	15	TGTGCCAGCAGTCAATGGTCCAACTATCACTATGGCTACACCTTC	CASSQWSNYHYGYTF
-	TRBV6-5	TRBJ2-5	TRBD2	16	TGTGCCAGCAGTTACTCACTAGCGGGAGCCCAAGAGACCCAGTACTTC	CASSYSLAGAQETQYF
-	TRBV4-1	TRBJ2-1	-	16	TGCGCCAGCAGCCAAGTGGGCCAACCTCCCTACAATGAGCAGTTCTTC	CASSQVGQPPYNEQFF
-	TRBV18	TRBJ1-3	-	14	TGTGCCAGCTCAGATATGAGCTCTGGAAACACCATATATTTT	CASSDMSSGNTIYF
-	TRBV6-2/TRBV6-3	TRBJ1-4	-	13	TGTGCCAGCAGTTATACGCAGGATGAAAAACTGTTTTTT	CASSYTQDEKLFF
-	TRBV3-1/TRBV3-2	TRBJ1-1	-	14	TGTGCCAGCAGCCAACAGGGCTTGAACACTGAAGCTTTCTTT	CASSQQGLNTEAFF
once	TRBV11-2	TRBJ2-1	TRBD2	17	TGTGCCAGCAGCTTAACAAGGACTAGCGGGTTCTACAATGAGCAGTTCTTC	CASSLTRTSGFYNEQFF